A selection of T cell receptor beta chains follows, all from one sample in a study of blood T cells in healthy people across ages. Via MiXCR, TCRdb re-called the 5' RACE reads, giving one row per CDR3 protein. Among about 640,000 distinct CDR3 sequences, roughly 58% were seen once, and the ten largest hold approximately 37%. Sequences were obtained from blood. The source of these receptors is a man between 60 and 75 years old in good health. The CDR3 runs from the conserved cysteine through the conserved F or W. The order of the fields is clone size, J gene, V gene, CDR3 length, CDR3 protein. Clone size is stated in some rows and not others, as once, few, many or a class when expanded.

NA	TRBJ2-5	TRBV4-1	15	CASSQEGTRQETQYF
few	TRBJ2-1	TRBV5-1	16	CASSLQGDPSYNEQFF
NA	TRBJ2-5	TRBV9	16	CASSVAERATQETQYF
NA	TRBJ1-1	TRBV3-1	13	CASSHGENTEAFF
NA	TRBJ2-5	TRBV7-2	15	CASSLLVGPQGTQYF
NA	TRBJ1-2	TRBV12-3/TRBV12-4	13	CASRPGVYYGYTF
NA	TRBJ1-1	TRBV13	15	CASSLGRHPNTEAFF
NA	TRBJ1-2	TRBV29-1	14	CSVEHGGRNYGYTF
NA	TRBJ1-4	TRBV4-1	15	CASSPPQGLNGKLFF
few	TRBJ2-4	TRBV11-2	14	CASSSRLGQNIQYF
NA	TRBJ1-6	TRBV6-5	15	CASSPRRIYNSPLHF
NA	TRBJ1-2	TRBV20-1	13	CSAHERGSYGYTF
few	TRBJ2-5	TRBV4-1	15	CASSLLDGAQETQYF
NA	TRBJ2-1	TRBV5-1	15	CASSLVGGSYNEQVF
NA	TRBJ1-5	TRBV4-2	15	CASSPRGTGNQPQHF
NA	TRBJ1-6	TRBV3-1	14	CASSVTVNNSPLHF
NA	TRBJ1-1	TRBV25-1	15	CASSEWGRRNTEAFF
NA	NA	TRBV7-2	14	CAGSSTNQVQTQYF
NA	TRBJ1-2	TRBV7-2	14	CASSGQGVSYGYTF
NA	TRBJ2-1	TRBV4-2	14	CASSQSLLLDEQFF
many	TRBJ2-5	TRBV7-2	14	CASSLGAGGETQYF
NA	TRBJ1-1	TRBV6-5	12	CASSFVGTEAFF
NA	TRBJ2-3	TRBV29-1	17	CSVGGLAGGLGTDTQYF
NA	TRBJ2-5	TRBV3-1	14	CASSQRLAEETQYF
NA	TRBJ2-7	TRBV4-1	15	CASSQRQGPTYEQYF
few	TRBJ2-6	TRBV3-1	16	CASSQVNKAGANVLTF
NA	TRBJ2-3	TRBV3-1	18	CASSQALPSGGNTDTQYF
NA	TRBJ1-2	TRBV28	12	CASISWNDGYTF
NA	TRBJ2-1	TRBV20-1	14	CSASDPAGDNEQFF
NA	TRBJ2-3	TRBV7-2	15	CAPGRDYTSTDTQYF
NA	TRBJ2-6	TRBV7-9	14	CASTGISRANVLTF
few	TRBJ2-3	TRBV6-2/TRBV6-3	13	CASSYENTDTQYF
few	TRBJ2-5	TRBV20-1	14	CSATQQGGQETQYF
once	TRBJ2-7	TRBV4-2	16	CASSQDVAGGPNEQYF
few	TRBJ1-2	TRBV4-2	16	CASSQEASGSISGYTF
NA	TRBJ1-5	TRBV6-2/TRBV6-3	16	CASSYGQSSYYQPQHF
many	TRBJ1-2	TRBV6-2/TRBV6-3	13	CASSYSNTLGYTF
once	TRBJ2-3	TRBV9	16	CASSAGSSGGLDTQYF
many	TRBJ2-5	TRBV3-1	12	CASSQGGETQYF
NA	TRBJ1-5	TRBV4-1	15	CASSQSGRSNQPQHF
NA	TRBJ2-3	TRBV9	12	CASSPNRDTQYF
NA	TRBJ2-7	TRBV6-5	15	CASSLAGAPMNEQYF
NA	TRBJ2-3	TRBV5-1	15	CASSLGQISTDTQYF
once	NA	TRBV27	15	CASRPGQGPSYEQYF
NA	NA	TRBV27	16	CASHTGTSGGGNIQYF
NA	TRBJ2-1	TRBV20-1	15	CSATGTGGYTNEQFF
NA	TRBJ1-4	TRBV12-3/TRBV12-4	16	CASSPRGLRANEKLFF
NA	NA	TRBV5-1	12	CASSARLETQYF